The 18 T cell receptor beta chains below were found in one sample sequenced in a study of memory CD4+ T cells and cytomegalovirus serostatus. Method: immunoSEQ multiplex PCR; TCRdb's copy keeps in-frame clones and lacks some. The sample shows some 60,000 clones, around 80% of them seen only once. The sort gate was single viable CD3+CD4+CD8-CD45RO+ cells for memory CD4+ T cells. Sequenced: memory CD4+ T cells from blood. These TCRs come from an adult in good health and CMV-seronegative.

The V gene is TRBV7-2, the J gene TRBJ2-5; 8 nucleotides match TRBD2. CDR3 length equals 14 residues. The V gene end was trimmed by 3 bases and the J gene end by 5 bases; junction bases not matched to a gene: 5. Germline V lookup: CDR1 SGHTA, CDR2 FQGNSA. The CDR3 sequence is CASSFSGTRETQYF. The DNA for the CDR3 is TGTGCCAGCAGCTTCTCGGGGACTAGGGAGACCCAGTACTTC.

This clone was seen once. The V and J genes are TRBV6-6 and TRBJ1-1; no reliable D call. Germline V gives CDR1 MNHNY, CDR2 SVGAGI (reference sequence). V was pared by 2 bases and J by 0 bases, with 4 bases between. The CDR3 length is 13 residues. The CDR3 loop is CASSYRVNTEAFF. The CDR3 DNA follows: TGTGCCAGCAGTTACAGGGTGAACACTGAAGCTTTCTTT.

The chain links TRBV29-1 to TRBJ2-1, with 10 bases aligning to TRBD1. V shed 8 bases and J 9 bases; nucleotides not matched to a gene: 13. This CDR3 is 14 amino acids long. CDR1 SQVTM and CDR2 ANQGSEA come from the germline V gene. This chain's CDR3 is CSIQPGTGASEQFF. As DNA, the CDR3 is TGCAGCATACAACCCGGGACAGGGGCTAGTGAGCAGTTCTTC.

The CDR3 here is CASSQNLATPTDTQYF. The CDR3 bases are TGCGCCAGCAGCCAAAATCTAGCGACACCCACAGATACGCAGTATTTT. The gene calls are TRBV5-1 and TRBJ2-3; the D gene is possibly TRBD2 (6 bases). This CDR3 contains 16 residues. Per germline, CDR1 SGHRS and CDR2 YFSETQ. Trimming removed 4 bases from V and 2 bases from J, with 17 bases in between.

J is TRBJ1-4 and V is TRBV28, with 8 nucleotides matching TRBD1. There are 14 residues in the CDR3. J gave up 8 bases and V 8 bases, and 10 bases lay outside the gene matches. Looked up from germline, CDR1 is MDHEN and CDR2 is SYDVKM. This chain's CDR3 is CASYPGQGGEKLFF. The DNA for the CDR3 is TGTGCCAGCTACCCTGGACAGGGCGGGGAAAAACTGTTTTTT.

This CDR3 reads CASSQDGSGNTIYF. CDR3 in DNA: TGCGCCAGCAGCCAAGATGGGTCTGGAAACACCATATATTTT. The chain employs TRBV4-1 and TRBJ1-3; D is unresolved. Between the trimmed V and J ends, which lost 0 bases and 1 base, there was a span of 4 bases. Germline CDR1 and CDR2: MGHRA and YSYEKL. The CDR3 is 14 residues long.

V usage is TRBV27 and J usage is TRBJ1-2; D possibly corresponds to TRBD1 (5 bases). Trimming pared 6 bases from V and 14 bases from J, leaving 22 bases between. The germline V gene has CDR1 MNHEY and CDR2 SMNVEV (reference sequence). CDR3 length: 13 residues. The CDR3 is CASSDWGIGVLTF. CDR3 sequence (DNA): TGTGCCAGCAGCGATTGGGGGATTGGGGTTTTGACCTTC.

V is TRBV6-5 and J is TRBJ2-2; D remains unclear. V was pared by 5 bases and J by 6 bases, with 16 bases between. The CDR3 length is 15 residues. CDR1 is MNHEY, CDR2 SVGAGI, per germline. CDR3 sequence (DNA): TGTGCCAGCAGTGCTCGCGGACCCCGGGCCGGGGAGCTGTTTTTT. Translating it yields CASSARGPRAGELFF.

This chain joins TRBV18 and TRBJ2-1; D is perhaps TRBD2 (6 bases). There are 15 residues in the CDR3. Germline V lookup: CDR1 KGHSH, CDR2 LQKENI. V was shortened by 3 bases and J by 5 bases, with 14 bases between the two germline ends. The CDR3 nucleotides are TGTGCCAGCTCACCTCTCCAATTAGCGGACAATGAGCAGTTCTTC. Its protein product is CASSPLQLADNEQFF.

The J gene is TRBJ1-2, the V gene TRBV30; D ambiguous. V was pared by 0 bases and J by 5 bases, with 10 bases between. CDR1 and CDR2 from the germline V gene are GTSNPN and SVGIG (reference sequence). This CDR3 is 13 amino acids long. The CDR3 protein is CAWSVEADYGYTF. As DNA, the CDR3 is TGTGCCTGGAGTGTAGAGGCCGATTATGGCTACACCTTC.

The chain employs TRBV7-2 and TRBJ1-2, with D perhaps TRBD1 (6 bases). Trimming left V 7 bases short and J 0 bases short, with 12 bases between. Germline V CDR1 and CDR2: SGHTA, FQGNSA. The length of the CDR3 is 14 residues. The CDR3 region has the DNA TGTGCCAGCACTACAGGGCAACCTAACTATGGCTACACCTTC. Amino acids: CASTTGQPNYGYTF.

Concerning this clone itself: At the DNA level, this CDR3 is encoded by other sequences in the same sample as well. The chain couples TRBV7-3 to TRBJ2-3; a possible D gene is TRBD2 (6 bases). The CDR3 loop spans 13 amino acids. Per the germline V gene, CDR1 is SGHTA and CDR2 is FQGTGA. Trimming left V 1 base short and J 4 bases short, with 6 bases between. The CDR3: CASSLRGADTQYF. The DNA of the CDR3 is TGTGCCAGCAGCTTAAGGGGGGCAGATACGCAGTATTTT.

This clone came up once. V gene TRBV7-8 combines with J gene TRBJ1-1, with unresolved D. The germline V and J ends were trimmed by 0 bases and 5 bases, with 16 bases remaining between them. The CDR3 has 16 residues. CDR1 and CDR2 (germline): SGHVS, FQNEAQ. CDR3 nucleotides: TGTGCCAGCAGCTTAGCGTACGTGGGTATCAGAACTGAAGCTTTCTTT. It translates to CASSLAYVGIRTEAFF.

The gene calls are TRBV7-9 and TRBJ1-2; TRBD1 is a possible D gene (6 bases). The ends were cut back, 3 bases at V and 3 bases at J, with 17 bases in the middle. This CDR3 is built from 16 residues. Germline CDR1 SEHNR, CDR2 FQNEAQ (reference sequence). This chain's CDR3 is CASSFPVGRGDYGYTF. DNA of the CDR3: TGTGCCAGCAGCTTCCCTGTAGGCAGGGGCGACTATGGCTACACCTTC.

A few counts support this clone. V and J are TRBV27 and TRBJ1-1; 7 nucleotides align to TRBD1. Germline trimming cut 9 bases from V and 6 bases from J; bases unmatched to any gene: 7. The CDR3 loop spans 12 amino acids. Germline V gene sequence: CDR1 MNHEY, CDR2 SMNVEV (reference sequence). The CDR3 region is CASFDRVAEAFF. The CDR3 DNA is TGTGCCAGTTTTGACAGGGTCGCTGAAGCTTTCTTT.

The gene calls are TRBV18 and TRBJ2-6; D is ambiguous. Germline-derived CDR1 and CDR2 are KGHSH and LQKENI. The CDR3 extends over 18 amino acids. V dropped 5 bases and J dropped 0 bases, with 17 bases sitting between them. The CDR3 DNA follows: TGTGCCAGCTCATCTCTGGCAGGCCTCACCTCTGGGGCCAACGTCCTGACTTTC. Its translation: CASSSLAGLTSGANVLTF.

V usage is TRBV29-1 and J usage is TRBJ2-5, with 9 positions matching TRBD1. CDR3 length equals 17 residues. Germline V CDR1 and CDR2: SQVTM, ANQGSEA. V lost 8 bases, J lost 0 bases, and 16 bases stayed unmatched. CDR3: CSLAGDRESLYQETQYF. CDR3 bases: TGCAGCCTGGCCGGGGACAGGGAATCGTTGTACCAAGAGACCCAGTACTTC.

The chain couples TRBV7-2 to TRBJ1-2, with a possible D match to TRBD1 (6 bases). The CDR3 spans 14 residues. Per the germline V gene, CDR1 is SGHTA and CDR2 is FQGNSA. The V and J ends lost 7 bases and 4 bases respectively, with 16 bases between them. This CDR3 is CASIAERQVYGYTF. The CDR3 DNA sequence: TGTGCCAGCATCGCCGAAAGACAGGTCTATGGCTACACCTTC.